This T cell receptor (beta chain) was captured in a study of blood T cells in healthy people across ages. V was pared by 5 bases and J by 9 bases, with 9 bases of the junction left unmatched. CDR3 size: 14 residues. The V gene's germline CDR1 is MNHEY and CDR2 SVGEGT. Sample-barcoded 5' priming and a J-beta primer mix drove a second PCR of roughly 6 to 12 cycles. From the 5' RACE reads, TCRdb called clonotypes with MiXCR, one entry per CDR3 protein. The table lists 800,000 to 950,000 distinct CDR3 sequences, about 48% of them singletons, with roughly 13% in the top ten. Sequenced material: blood. The chain carries TRBV6-2 or TRBV6-3 and TRBJ2-1; TRBD1 matches at 8 bases. This receptor was obtained from a man between 25 and 39 years old in good health. Here the CDR3 reads CASSQPSTGGEQFF. CDR3 nucleotide sequence: TGTGCCAGCAGTCAGCCGTCCACAGGGGGTGAGCAGTTCTTC.